The present TCR beta chain was sequenced within a study of blood T cell repertoires in COVID-19. V was shortened by 2 bases and J by 7 bases, with 17 bases between the two germline ends. Germline V CDR1 and CDR2: LGHNA, YNFKEQ. This CDR3 comprises 16 residues. Study processing details: Estimation of nucleated cell counts was performed using reference gene primer amplification. TCRdb's copy holds only in-frame clones and misses some; the assay was immunoSEQ multiplex PCR. V and J calls and clone size are as listed in that table; D and trimming were resolved from the DNA. The profile covers about 220,000 clones, with 80% to 85% appearing a single time and roughly 2.3% taken by the ten largest.

The sample comprised peripheral blood. This chain uses TRBV4-2 with TRBJ2-2; a possible D gene is TRBD1 (6 bases). The origin of this receptor is a woman in her sixties or seventies with acute or convalescent COVID-19. CDR3 region: CASSQTGTLNIGELFF. CDR3 DNA: TGTGCCAGCAGCCAAACCGGGACACTGAATATCGGGGAGCTGTTTTTT.